This T cell receptor (beta chain) is from a study of TIL therapy for anti-PD-1-resistant metastatic lung cancer. General study results and limits: The cohort had more treatment-naive, never-smoker and oncogene-addicted patients than typical.

In germline, CDR1 is SNHLY, CDR2 FYNNEI. Trimming cost V 3 bases and J 0 bases; bases outside gene matches: 8. The CDR3 covers 18 residues. A note on this clone: Its antigen is still unknown.

Stated time point: pre-treatment sample, taken before nivolumab and TIL therapy. Stage 4 NSCLC adults joined between late 2017 and January 2020. Sequencing used immunoSEQ v3. Profiled with immunoSEQ multiplex PCR; TCRdb holds only in-frame clones, not every one. The table has 45,000 to 60,000 clones, about 80% seen once. The source was blood, collected at baseline. The chain joins TRBV2 to TRBJ2-3, with 11 bases fitting TRBD2. This TCR derives from a woman between 25 and 80 years old with non-small cell lung cancer. The CDR3 spells CASSDLAGGLPSTDTQYF. DNA of the CDR3: TGTGCCAGCAGTGACCTAGCGGGGGGCCTACCTAGCACAGATACGCAGTATTTT.